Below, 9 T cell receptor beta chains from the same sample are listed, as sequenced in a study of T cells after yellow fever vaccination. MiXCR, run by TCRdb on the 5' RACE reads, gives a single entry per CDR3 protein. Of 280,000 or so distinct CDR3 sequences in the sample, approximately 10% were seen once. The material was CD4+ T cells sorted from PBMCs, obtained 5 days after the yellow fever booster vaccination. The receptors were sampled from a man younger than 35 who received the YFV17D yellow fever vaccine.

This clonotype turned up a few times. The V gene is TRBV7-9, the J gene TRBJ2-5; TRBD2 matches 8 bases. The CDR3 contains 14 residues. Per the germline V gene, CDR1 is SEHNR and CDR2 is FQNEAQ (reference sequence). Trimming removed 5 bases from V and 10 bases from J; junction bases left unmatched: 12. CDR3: CASSLSGTAGGQYF. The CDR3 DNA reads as TGTGCCAGCAGCCTTTCCGGGACCGCGGGGGGCCAGTACTTC.

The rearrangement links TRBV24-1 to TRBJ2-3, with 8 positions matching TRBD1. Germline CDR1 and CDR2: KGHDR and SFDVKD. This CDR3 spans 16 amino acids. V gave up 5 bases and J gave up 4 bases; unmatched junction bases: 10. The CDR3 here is CATSGLQGAVADTQYF. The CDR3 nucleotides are TGTGCCACCAGTGGTCTTCAGGGGGCTGTCGCAGATACGCAGTATTTT.

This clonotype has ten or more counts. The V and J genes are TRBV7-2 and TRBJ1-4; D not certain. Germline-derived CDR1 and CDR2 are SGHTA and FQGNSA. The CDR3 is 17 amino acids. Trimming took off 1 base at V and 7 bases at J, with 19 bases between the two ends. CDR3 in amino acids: CASSLGLGGGSSEKLFF. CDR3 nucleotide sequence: TGTGCCAGCAGCTTAGGTCTTGGAGGAGGATCTAGTGAAAAACTGTTTTTT.

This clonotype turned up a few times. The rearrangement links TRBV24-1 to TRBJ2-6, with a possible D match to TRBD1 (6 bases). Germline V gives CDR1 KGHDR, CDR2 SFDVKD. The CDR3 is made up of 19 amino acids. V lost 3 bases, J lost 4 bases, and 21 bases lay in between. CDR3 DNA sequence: TGTGCCACCAGTGATCGGCAGGGGACGGACCGGGGAGGGGCCAACGTCCTGACTTTC. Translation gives CATSDRQGTDRGGANVLTF.

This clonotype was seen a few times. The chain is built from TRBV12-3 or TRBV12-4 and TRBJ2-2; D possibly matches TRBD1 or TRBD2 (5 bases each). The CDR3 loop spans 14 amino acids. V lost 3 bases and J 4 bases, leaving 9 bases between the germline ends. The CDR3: CASSLTEGTGELFF. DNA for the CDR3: TGTGCCAGCAGTTTGACAGAGGGCACCGGGGAGCTGTTTTTT.

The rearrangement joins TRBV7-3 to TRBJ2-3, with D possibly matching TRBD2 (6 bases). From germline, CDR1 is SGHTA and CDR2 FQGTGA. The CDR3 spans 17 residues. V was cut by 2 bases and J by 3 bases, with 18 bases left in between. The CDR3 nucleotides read TGTGCCAGCAGCTTAGTCCCCTACGGGGGATCTACAGATACGCAGTATTTT. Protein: CASSLVPYGGSTDTQYF.

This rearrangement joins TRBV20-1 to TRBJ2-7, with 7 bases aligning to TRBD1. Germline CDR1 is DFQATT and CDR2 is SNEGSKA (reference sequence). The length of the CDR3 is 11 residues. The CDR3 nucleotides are TGCAGTGCTAGAGATGGGGGACAGATCGAAGTC. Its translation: CSARDGGQIEV.

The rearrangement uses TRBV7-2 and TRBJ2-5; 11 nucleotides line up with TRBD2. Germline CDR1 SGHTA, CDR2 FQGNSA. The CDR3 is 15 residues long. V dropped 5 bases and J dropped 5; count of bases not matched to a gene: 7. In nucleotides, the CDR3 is TGTGCCAGCAGCAAATCTAGCGGGGGGACGGAGACCCAGTACTTC. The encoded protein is CASSKSSGGTETQYF.

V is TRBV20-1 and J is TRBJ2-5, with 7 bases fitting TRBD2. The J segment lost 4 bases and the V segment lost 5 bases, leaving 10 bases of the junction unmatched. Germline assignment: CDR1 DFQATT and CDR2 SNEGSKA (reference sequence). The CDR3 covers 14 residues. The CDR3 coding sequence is TGCAGTGCTGGTCGAGCGGGGCGGTCAGAGACCCAGTACTTC. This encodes CSAGRAGRSETQYF.